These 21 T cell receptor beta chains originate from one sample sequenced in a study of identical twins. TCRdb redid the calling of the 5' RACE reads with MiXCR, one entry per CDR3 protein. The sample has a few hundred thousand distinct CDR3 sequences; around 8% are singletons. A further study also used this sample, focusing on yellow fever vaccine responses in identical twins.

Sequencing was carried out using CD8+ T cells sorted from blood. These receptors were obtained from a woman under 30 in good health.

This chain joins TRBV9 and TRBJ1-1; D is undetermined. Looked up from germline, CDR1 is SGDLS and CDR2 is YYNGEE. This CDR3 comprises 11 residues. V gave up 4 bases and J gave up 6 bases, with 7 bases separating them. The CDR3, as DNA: TGTGCCAGCAGCCCCTCCCCTGAAGCTTTCTTT. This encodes CASSPSPEAFF.

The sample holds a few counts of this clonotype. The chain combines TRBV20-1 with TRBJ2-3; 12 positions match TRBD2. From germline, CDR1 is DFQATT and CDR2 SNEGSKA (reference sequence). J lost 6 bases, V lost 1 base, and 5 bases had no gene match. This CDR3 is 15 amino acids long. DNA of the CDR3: TGCAGTGCTAGAGTTCTTGGGACTAGCGGGGATACGCAGTATTTT. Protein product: CSARVLGTSGDTQYF.

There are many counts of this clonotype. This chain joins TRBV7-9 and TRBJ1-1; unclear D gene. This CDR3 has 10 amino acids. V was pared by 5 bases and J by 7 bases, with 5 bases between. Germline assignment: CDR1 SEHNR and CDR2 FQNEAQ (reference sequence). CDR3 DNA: TGTGCCAGCAGCACAAGTGAAGCTTTCTTT. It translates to CASSTSEAFF.

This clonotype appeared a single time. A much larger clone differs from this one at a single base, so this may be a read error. The CDR3 DNA reads TGCAGCGTTGAGTATGGGCAGTTCTTC. It translates to CSVEYGQFF. J is TRBJ2-1 and V is TRBV29-1, with unresolved D. Germline loops: CDR1 SQVTM, CDR2 ANQGSEA. Trimming took off 3 bases at V and 12 bases at J, with 6 bases between the two ends. This CDR3 comprises 9 residues.

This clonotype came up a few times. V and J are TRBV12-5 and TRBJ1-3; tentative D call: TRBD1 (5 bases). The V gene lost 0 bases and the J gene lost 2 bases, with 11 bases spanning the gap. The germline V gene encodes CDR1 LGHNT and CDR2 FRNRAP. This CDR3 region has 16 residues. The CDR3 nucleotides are TGTGCTAGTGGTTTGGTATGGGGGACTGCTGGAAACACCATATATTTT. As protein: CASGLVWGTAGNTIYF.

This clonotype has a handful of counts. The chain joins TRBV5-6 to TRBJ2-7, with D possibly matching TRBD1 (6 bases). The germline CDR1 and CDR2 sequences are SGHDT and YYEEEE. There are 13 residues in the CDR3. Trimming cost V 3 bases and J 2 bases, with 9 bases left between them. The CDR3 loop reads CASSSDSTYEQYF. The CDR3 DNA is TGTGCCAGCAGCTCGGACAGTACCTACGAGCAGTACTTC.

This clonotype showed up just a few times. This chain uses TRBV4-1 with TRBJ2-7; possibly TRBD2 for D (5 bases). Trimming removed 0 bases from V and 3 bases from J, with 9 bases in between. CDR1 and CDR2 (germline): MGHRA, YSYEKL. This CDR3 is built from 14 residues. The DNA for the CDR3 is TGCGCCAGCAGCCAAGAATGGCGGGTCTACGAGCAGTACTTC. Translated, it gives CASSQEWRVYEQYF.

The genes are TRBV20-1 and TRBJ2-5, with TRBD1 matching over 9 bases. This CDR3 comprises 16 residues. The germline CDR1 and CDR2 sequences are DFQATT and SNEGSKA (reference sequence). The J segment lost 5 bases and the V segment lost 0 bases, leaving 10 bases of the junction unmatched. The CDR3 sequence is CSARDPSRDRVETQYF. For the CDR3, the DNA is TGCAGTGCTAGAGATCCAAGCCGGGACAGGGTCGAGACCCAGTACTTC.

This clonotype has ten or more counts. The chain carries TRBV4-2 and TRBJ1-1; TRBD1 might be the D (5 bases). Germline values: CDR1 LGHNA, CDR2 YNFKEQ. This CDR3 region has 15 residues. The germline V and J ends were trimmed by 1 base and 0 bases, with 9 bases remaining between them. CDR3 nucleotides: TGTGCCAGCAGCCAAGTGGGACTGGTGAACACTGAAGCTTTCTTT. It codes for CASSQVGLVNTEAFF.

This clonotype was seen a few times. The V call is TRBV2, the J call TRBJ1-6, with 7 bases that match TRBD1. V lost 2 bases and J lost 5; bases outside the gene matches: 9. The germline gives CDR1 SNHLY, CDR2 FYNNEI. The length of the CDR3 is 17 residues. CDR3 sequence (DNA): TGTGCCAGCAGTGAAACCCCAGGGGGAGACCATAATTCACCCCTCCACTTT. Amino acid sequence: CASSETPGGDHNSPLHF.

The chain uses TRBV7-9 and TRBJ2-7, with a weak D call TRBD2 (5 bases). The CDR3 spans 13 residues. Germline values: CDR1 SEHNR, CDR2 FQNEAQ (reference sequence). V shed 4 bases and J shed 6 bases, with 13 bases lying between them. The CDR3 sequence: CASSCGLLCEQYF. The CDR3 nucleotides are TGTGCCAGCAGCTGCGGGCTCCTCTGCGAGCAGTACTTC.

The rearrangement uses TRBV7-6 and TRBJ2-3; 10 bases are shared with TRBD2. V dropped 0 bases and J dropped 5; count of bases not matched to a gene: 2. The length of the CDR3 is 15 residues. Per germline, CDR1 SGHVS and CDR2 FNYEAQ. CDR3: CASSLAQREGDTQYF. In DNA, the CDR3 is TGTGCCAGCAGCTTAGCCCAGCGGGAGGGAGATACGCAGTATTTT.

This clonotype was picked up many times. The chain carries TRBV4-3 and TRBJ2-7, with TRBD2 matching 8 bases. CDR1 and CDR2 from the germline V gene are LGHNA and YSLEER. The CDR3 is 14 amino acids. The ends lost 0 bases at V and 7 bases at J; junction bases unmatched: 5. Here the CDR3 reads CASSQEAGVWEQYF. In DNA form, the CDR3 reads TGCGCCAGCAGCCAAGAAGCGGGAGTATGGGAGCAGTACTTC.

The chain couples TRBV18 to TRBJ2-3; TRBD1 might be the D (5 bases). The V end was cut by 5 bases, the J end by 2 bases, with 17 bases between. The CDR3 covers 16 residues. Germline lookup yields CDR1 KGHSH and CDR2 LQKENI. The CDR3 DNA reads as TGTGCCAGCTCAATTGACAGCCCAACCCTCACAGATACGCAGTATTTT. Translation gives CASSIDSPTLTDTQYF.

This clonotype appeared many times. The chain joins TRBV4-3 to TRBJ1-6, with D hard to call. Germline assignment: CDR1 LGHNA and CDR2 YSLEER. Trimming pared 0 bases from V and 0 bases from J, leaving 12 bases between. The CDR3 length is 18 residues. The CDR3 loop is CASSQDSVTISYNSPLHF. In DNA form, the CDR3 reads TGCGCCAGCAGCCAAGATTCCGTGACTATCTCCTATAATTCACCCCTCCACTTT.

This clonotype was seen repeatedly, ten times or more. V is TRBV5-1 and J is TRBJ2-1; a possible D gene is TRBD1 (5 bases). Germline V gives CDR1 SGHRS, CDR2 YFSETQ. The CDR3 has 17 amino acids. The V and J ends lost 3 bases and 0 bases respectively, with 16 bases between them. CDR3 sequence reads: CASSWGTDPRSYNEQFF. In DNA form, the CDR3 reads TGCGCCAGCAGCTGGGGCACGGACCCCCGCTCCTACAATGAGCAGTTCTTC.

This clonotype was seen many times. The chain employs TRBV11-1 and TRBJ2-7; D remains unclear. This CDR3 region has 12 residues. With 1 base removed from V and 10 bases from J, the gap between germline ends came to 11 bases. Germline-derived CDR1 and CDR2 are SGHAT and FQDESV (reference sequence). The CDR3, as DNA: TGTGCCAGCAGCTTAGACAGCTCCCGCCAGTACTTC. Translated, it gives CASSLDSSRQYF.

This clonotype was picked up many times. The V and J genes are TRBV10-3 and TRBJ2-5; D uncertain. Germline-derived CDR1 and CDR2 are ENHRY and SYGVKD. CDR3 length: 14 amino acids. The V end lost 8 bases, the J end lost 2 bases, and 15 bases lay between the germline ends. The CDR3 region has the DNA TGTGCCATCGGTTCCCCGCAGGCACAAGAGACCCAGTACTTC. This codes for CAIGSPQAQETQYF.

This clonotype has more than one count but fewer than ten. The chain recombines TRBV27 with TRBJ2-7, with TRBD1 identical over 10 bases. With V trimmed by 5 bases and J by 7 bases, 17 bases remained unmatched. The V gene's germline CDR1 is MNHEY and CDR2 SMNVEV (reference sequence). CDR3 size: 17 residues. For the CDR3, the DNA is TGTGCCAGCAGTCTCAGACAGGGGGCGAAGGGCCCGGGTGAGCAGTACTTC. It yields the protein CASSLRQGAKGPGEQYF.

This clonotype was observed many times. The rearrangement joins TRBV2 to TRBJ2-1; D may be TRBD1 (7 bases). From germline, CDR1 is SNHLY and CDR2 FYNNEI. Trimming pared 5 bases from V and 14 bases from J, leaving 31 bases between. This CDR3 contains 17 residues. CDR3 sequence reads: CASSTYSSGGQAGWKFF. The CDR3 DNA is TGTGCCAGCAGTACCTATAGCAGTGGCGGACAGGCGGGGTGGAAGTTCTTC. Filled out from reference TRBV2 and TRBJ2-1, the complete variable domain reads EPEVTQTPSHQVTQMGQEVILRCVPISNHLYFYWYRQILGQKVEFLVSFYNNEISEKSEIFDDQFSVERPDGSNFTLKIRSTKLEDSAMYFCASSTYSSGGQAGWKFFGPGTRLTVL.

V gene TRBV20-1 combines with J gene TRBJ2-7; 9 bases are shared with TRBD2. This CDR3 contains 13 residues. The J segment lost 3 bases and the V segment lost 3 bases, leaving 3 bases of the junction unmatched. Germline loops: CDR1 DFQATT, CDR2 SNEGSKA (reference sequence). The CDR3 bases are TGCAGTGCTAGGACTAGCGGCCACTACGAGCAGTACTTC. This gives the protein CSARTSGHYEQYF.